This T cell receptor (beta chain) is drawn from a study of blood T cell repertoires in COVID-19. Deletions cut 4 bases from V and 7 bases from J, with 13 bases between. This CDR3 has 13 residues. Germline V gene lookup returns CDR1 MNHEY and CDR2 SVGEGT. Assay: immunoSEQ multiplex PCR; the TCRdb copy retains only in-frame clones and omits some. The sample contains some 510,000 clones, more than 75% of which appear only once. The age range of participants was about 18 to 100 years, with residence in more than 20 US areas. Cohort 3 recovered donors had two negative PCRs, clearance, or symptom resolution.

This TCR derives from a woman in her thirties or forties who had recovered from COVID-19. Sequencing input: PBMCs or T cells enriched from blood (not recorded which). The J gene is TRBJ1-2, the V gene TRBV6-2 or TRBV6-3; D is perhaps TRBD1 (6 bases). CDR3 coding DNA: TGTGCCAGCAGTTCATCCTCCAGGGGTGGCTACACCTTC. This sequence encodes CASSSSSRGGYTF.